This entry lists 30 T cell receptor beta chains sequenced from one sample in a study of technical replicates of blood from several donors. Repertoires were generated with immunoSEQ multiplex PCR, while TCRdb's copy carries only in-frame clones and drops some. The table has roughly 50,000 clones, 90% to 95% seen once; the top ten hold approximately 3.4%. Sequencing was done on a sample of PBMCs. These receptors all stem from a human donor in good health. Some clones in this sample may be carry-over from other donors' samples.

The chain couples TRBV7-9 to TRBJ1-4, with 8 bases aligning to TRBD1. The ends lost 5 bases at V and 3 bases at J; junction bases unmatched: 8. Germline values: CDR1 SEHNR, CDR2 FQNEAQ (reference sequence). CDR3 length equals 16 residues. As DNA, the CDR3 is TGTGCCAGCAGCCGCGTATGGGGACAGGCTAATGAAAAACTGTTTTTT. This translates into CASSRVWGQANEKLFF.

J is TRBJ1-5 and V is TRBV5-8; 7 nucleotides match TRBD1. The CDR3 spans 16 residues. The germline V gene encodes CDR1 SGHTS and CDR2 YDEGEE. J gave up 4 bases and V 4 bases, and 11 bases lay outside the gene matches. In nucleotides, the CDR3 is TGTGCCAGCAGCGTGGTGAGAGGGGGCCTAAATCAGCCCCAGCATTTT. Protein sequence: CASSVVRGGLNQPQHF. Combining the CDR3 with reference TRBV5-8 and TRBJ1-5 gives the whole variable domain EAGVTQSPTHLIKTRGQQATLRCSPISGHTSVYWYQQALGLGLQFLLWYDEGEERNRGNFPPRFSGRQFPNYSSELNVNALELEDSALYLCASSVVRGGLNQPQHFGDGTRLSIL.

This rearrangement joins TRBV27 to TRBJ1-6; no firm D call. V lost 4 bases and J 8 bases, leaving 9 bases between the germline ends. The CDR3 extends over 13 amino acids. Germline V lookup: CDR1 MNHEY, CDR2 SMNVEV (reference sequence). The CDR3 nucleotides read TGTGCCAGCAGTTACGGGAGCCATTCACCCCTCCACTTT. It yields the protein CASSYGSHSPLHF.

The chain joins TRBV28 to TRBJ2-7; 16 nucleotides match TRBD2. The trim removed 5 bases at V and 4 bases at J, leaving 5 bases unmatched. CDR1 and CDR2 from the germline V gene are MDHEN and SYDVKM. This CDR3 has 16 amino acids. In nucleotides, the CDR3 is TGTGCCAGCAGTCCGGGACTAGCGGGAGGGCTATACGAGCAGTACTTC. As protein: CASSPGLAGGLYEQYF.

This clone showed up just once. The chain links TRBV4-1 to TRBJ1-4, with D tentatively TRBD1 (6 bases). The CDR3 is 18 amino acids. CDR1 and CDR2 (germline): MGHRA, YSYEKL. Trimming stripped 6 bases from V and 4 bases from J, with 24 bases between. CDR3 in amino acids: CASRRDILRGRVNEKLFF. CDR3 in DNA: TGCGCCAGCAGGAGGGACATCCTAAGGGGTAGGGTTAATGAAAAACTGTTTTTT.

The chain has TRBV6-5 and TRBJ1-2, with TRBD1 matching over 8 bases. CDR3 length equals 15 residues. Unmatched junction bases numbered 12, after V lost 4 bases and J lost 8 bases. CDR1 MNHEY and CDR2 SVGAGI come from the germline V gene. The CDR3: CASSSLPQGAKGYTF. For the CDR3, the DNA is TGTGCCAGCAGTTCCCTGCCCCAGGGGGCGAAAGGCTACACCTTC.

The CDR3 here is CARIQGRKANYGYTF. CDR3 sequence (DNA): TGTGCCAGAATACAGGGGCGGAAAGCGAACTATGGCTACACCTTC. This chain links TRBV5-3 with TRBJ1-2; 7 positions match TRBD1. TRBV5-3 is given ORF status, its function remaining uncertain. Germline trimming cut 6 bases from V and 2 bases from J; bases unmatched to any gene: 10. CDR3 length: 15 residues.

The chain carries TRBV29-1 and TRBJ2-1; tentative D call: TRBD1 (6 bases). Germline V CDR1 and CDR2: SQVTM, ANQGSEA. V lost 6 bases and J 8 bases, leaving 8 bases between the germline ends. CDR3 size: 10 residues. The CDR3 sequence is CSVRQDEQFF. CDR3 DNA sequence: TGCAGCGTACGACAGGATGAGCAGTTCTTC.

The chain couples TRBV7-9 to TRBJ2-2; a weak D match, TRBD1 (5 bases). CDR1 is SEHNR and CDR2 is FQNEAQ in the germline V gene (reference sequence). Trimming cost V 10 bases and J 0 bases, with 15 bases left between them. The CDR3 has 15 amino acids. Written as DNA, the CDR3 is TGTGCCACCGGCTCGGCAGGGCCGAACACCGGGGAGCTGTTTTTT. Its translation is CATGSAGPNTGELFF.

The V call is TRBV2, the J call TRBJ2-4; D is unclear. V gave up 5 bases and J gave up 0 bases, with 11 bases separating them. Germline assignment: CDR1 SNHLY and CDR2 FYNNEI. This CDR3 is built from 15 residues. The CDR3 coding sequence is TGTGCCAGCAGTCCGATACTACTAGCCAAAAACATTCAGTACTTC. Translated, it gives CASSPILLAKNIQYF.

This chain joins TRBV5-5 and TRBJ1-3; D is unresolved. This CDR3 has 14 amino acids. The V end was cut by 4 bases, the J end by 4 bases, with 12 bases between. Germline CDR1 SGHKS, CDR2 YYEKEE (reference sequence). CDR3 bases: TGTGCCAGCAGCCCTCAGGCAAGAGGAAACACCATATATTTT. Protein: CASSPQARGNTIYF.

This chain joins TRBV10-3 and TRBJ2-7; TRBD2 matches 11 bases. The CDR3 sequence is 14 residues long. Trimming at V came to 7 bases and at J to 0 bases, leaving 2 bases not matched to a gene. Germline-derived CDR1 and CDR2 are ENHRY and SYGVKD. In nucleotides, the CDR3 is TGTGCCATCAAGGGGACTAGCGGCTCCTACGAGCAGTACTTC. This sequence encodes CAIKGTSGSYEQYF.

The J gene is TRBJ2-7, the V gene TRBV2; 7 positions agree with TRBD1. The CDR3 has 12 amino acids. Losses at the gene ends were 1 base for V and 8 bases for J; bases not matched to a gene: 2. In germline, CDR1 is SNHLY, CDR2 FYNNEI. CDR3 loop: CASSEEGAKQYF. Here the CDR3 DNA reads TGTGCCAGCAGTGAAGAGGGGGCAAAGCAGTACTTC. Looking up the rest from reference TRBV2 and TRBJ2-7 gives the full variable domain: EPEVTQTPSHQVTQMGQEVILRCVPISNHLYFYWYRQILGQKVEFLVSFYNNEISEKSEIFDDQFSVERPDGSNFTLKIRSTKLEDSAMYFCASSEEGAKQYFGPGTRLTVT.

The chain links TRBV30 to TRBJ1-2, with D unresolved. The germline V and J ends were trimmed by 0 bases and 4 bases, with 9 bases remaining between them. CDR3 length equals 13 residues. Germline V CDR1 and CDR2: GTSNPN, SVGIG (reference sequence). This CDR3 reads CAWSVNRGYGYTF. The CDR3 DNA sequence: TGTGCCTGGAGTGTTAATCGGGGCTATGGCTACACCTTC.

The rearrangement links TRBV18 to TRBJ2-5, with 7 positions matching TRBD1. After removal of 0 bases from V and 5 bases from J, the junction contained 3 bases not matched to a gene. This CDR3 is built from 14 residues. Germline CDR1 is KGHSH and CDR2 is LQKENI. The CDR3 sequence: CASSPPGGRETQYF. CDR3 in DNA: TGTGCCAGCTCACCACCAGGGGGCAGGGAGACCCAGTACTTC.

The gene calls are TRBV5-4 and TRBJ2-7; 13 nucleotides align to TRBD2. Germline CDR1 reads SGHNT; CDR2 reads YYREEE (reference sequence). The CDR3 consists of 14 residues. Trimming cost V 2 bases and J 6 bases; bases outside gene matches: 2. DNA of the CDR3: TGTGCCAGCAGCTTAGGACTAGCGGGAGTCGAGCAGTACTTC. Translation gives CASSLGLAGVEQYF.

The V call is TRBV5-1, the J call TRBJ2-3, with D possibly being TRBD2 (6 bases). V was clipped by 3 bases and J by 2 bases, with 13 bases between them. Germline loops: CDR1 SGHRS, CDR2 YFSETQ. This CDR3 region has 15 residues. The CDR3 here is CASSSGAGNTDTQYF. DNA of the CDR3: TGCGCCAGCAGCTCCGGCGCGGGGAACACAGATACGCAGTATTTT.

This chain uses TRBV6-5 with TRBJ2-7, with D tentatively TRBD2 (6 bases). V lost 9 bases and J lost 6, with 21 bases in between. CDR3 length: 14 residues. From germline, CDR1 is MNHEY and CDR2 SVGAGI. CDR3 residues: CASRVGRRPSEQYF. As DNA, the CDR3 is TGTGCCAGTCGCGTGGGGAGGCGCCCCAGCGAGCAGTACTTC.

This chain joins TRBV29-1 and TRBJ2-2, with 7 bases lining up with TRBD1. V trimming: 6 bases; J trimming: 15 bases; junction bases outside the gene matches: 22. This CDR3 comprises 15 residues. Germline V gene lookup returns CDR1 SQVTM and CDR2 ANQGSEA. The CDR3 spells CSVESRDSFGPRVFF. The CDR3 DNA is TGCAGCGTCGAGTCCCGGGACAGTTTCGGCCCCCGGGTGTTTTTT.

This clone has just a few counts. This chain links TRBV12-5 with TRBJ1-2; 10 nucleotides agree with TRBD1. Per germline, CDR1 LGHNT and CDR2 FRNRAP. This CDR3 is 20 amino acids long. The V segment lost 6 bases and the J segment 6 bases; nucleotides outside the gene matches: 25. The CDR3 DNA reads TGTGCTAGTGGCTTACCTCCCTTGGGACAGGGGATACGACGCACTGATGGCTACACCTTC. Residues: CASGLPPLGQGIRRTDGYTF.

This rearrangement joins TRBV6-1 to TRBJ1-2, with 10 positions matching TRBD1. The CDR3 totals 14 residues. Germline V gene data show CDR1 as MNHNS and CDR2 as SASEGT. V lost 4 bases to trimming and J lost 7 bases; unmatched junction nucleotides: 6. CDR3 sequence reads: CASSGDRGRIGYTF. The DNA for the CDR3 is TGTGCCAGCAGTGGGGACAGGGGACGTATTGGCTACACCTTC.

CDR3 residues: CASSSWTGRETQYF. In DNA, the CDR3 is TGTGCCAGCAGCTCGTGGACAGGGCGGGAGACCCAGTACTTC. The chain is built from TRBV7-9 and TRBJ2-5, with TRBD1 matching 8 bases. The length of the CDR3 is 14 residues. V shed 4 bases and J 5 bases; nucleotides not matched to a gene: 6. Germline CDR1 SEHNR, CDR2 FQNEAQ (reference sequence).

This clone appeared once. This chain connects TRBV19 to TRBJ2-7; maybe TRBD2 (7 bases). The CDR3 consists of 16 residues. The germline V and J ends were trimmed by 4 bases and 0 bases, with 16 bases remaining between them. Germline-derived CDR1 and CDR2 are LNHDA and SQIVND (reference sequence). The CDR3 DNA follows: TGTGCCAGTAGTAAAGGGGGGGGGCGGAGCTCCTACGAGCAGTACTTC. Translation gives CASSKGGGRSSYEQYF.

The chain couples TRBV5-6 to TRBJ2-2, with D unclear. Per germline, CDR1 SGHDT and CDR2 YYEEEE. Trimming stripped 1 base from V and 7 bases from J, with 17 bases between. The CDR3 covers 16 residues. CDR3 amino acids: CASSLWAGPSNGELFF. For the CDR3, the DNA is TGTGCCAGCAGCTTGTGGGCCGGCCCCTCTAACGGGGAGCTGTTTTTT.

V gene TRBV7-3 combines with J gene TRBJ2-6; weak D call: TRBD2 (5 bases). V lost 5 bases to trimming and J lost 4 bases, with 15 bases between them. Germline CDR1 and CDR2: SGHTA and FQGTGA. This CDR3 is 16 amino acids long. The CDR3 loop is CASSPTARAGANVLTF. CDR3 nucleotide sequence: TGTGCCAGCAGCCCCACAGCGCGGGCCGGGGCCAACGTCCTGACTTTC. The full variable domain, its missing parts supplied by reference TRBV7-3 and TRBJ2-6, is GAGVSQTPSNKVTEKGKYVELRCDPISGHTALYWYRQSLGQGPEFLIYFQGTGAADDSGLPNDRFFAVRPEGSVSTLKIQRTERGDSAVYLCASSPTARAGANVLTFGAGSRLTVL.

This chain joins TRBV7-2 and TRBJ1-2; the match to TRBD1 covers 7 bases. The CDR3 runs to 14 residues. The trim removed 5 bases at V and 4 bases at J, leaving 7 bases unmatched. Per germline, CDR1 SGHTA and CDR2 FQGNSA. DNA for the CDR3: TGTGCCAGCAGCCGGGGTGACAGGGCCTATGGCTACACCTTC. Its translation is CASSRGDRAYGYTF.

V usage is TRBV15 and J usage is TRBJ2-1; D may be TRBD2 (6 bases). Deletions cut 5 bases from V and 0 bases from J, with 17 bases between. The CDR3 has 17 amino acids. Germline V CDR1 and CDR2: LNHNV, YYDKDF (reference sequence). For the CDR3, the DNA is TGTGCCACCAGCGTCTCTGGGCGGGAAAGCTCCTACAATGAGCAGTTCTTC. It translates to CATSVSGRESSYNEQFF.

The chain is built from TRBV4-1 and TRBJ1-1; a possible D gene is TRBD1 (5 bases). The CDR3 length is 15 residues. CDR1 and CDR2 (germline): MGHRA, YSYEKL. The ends were cut back, 1 base at V and 1 base at J, with 10 bases in the middle. In DNA, the CDR3 is TGCGCCAGCAGCCAAGGTAGGACACAGAACACTGAAGCTTTCTTT. Amino acids: CASSQGRTQNTEAFF.

The rearrangement uses TRBV11-3 and TRBJ2-5; D is perhaps TRBD2 (6 bases). V was shortened by 5 bases and J by 4 bases, with 14 bases between the two germline ends. Germline CDR1 and CDR2: SGHNT and YENEEA. This CDR3 is built from 14 residues. The CDR3 is CASSLYGGSETQYF. The CDR3 region has the DNA TGTGCCAGCAGCCTATATGGGGGGTCAGAGACCCAGTACTTC.

V and J are TRBV6-4 and TRBJ2-1, with TRBD1 identical over 7 bases. This CDR3 region has 13 residues. Germline V gives CDR1 MRHNA, CDR2 SNTAGT. The V gene end was trimmed by 4 bases and the J gene end by 3 bases; junction bases not matched to a gene: 0. The CDR3 DNA reads TGTGCCAGCAGTGGGGACAGCTACAATGAGCAGTTCTTC. Translating it yields CASSGDSYNEQFF.